These T cell receptor beta chains were read from a single sample in a study of blood T cell repertoires in COVID-19. The protocol was immunoSEQ multiplex PCR, while the TCRdb copy is restricted to in-frame clones and leaves out a portion. The sample carries 180,000 or so clones, about 88% recorded once. The sequenced sample was peripheral blood. The receptor source for this set is a woman older than 75 with acute or convalescent COVID-19. Both conserved end residues are part of each CDR3. A D gene is named only where the DNA matches it firmly. The size field is filled for only some rows; it gives once, few, many or a size class.

cdr3_aa	cdr3_nt	clone_size	d_call	v_call	j_call
CASLGGGGGQPQHF	TGTGCCAGTCTGGGGGGGGGAGGCGGTCAGCCCCAGCATTTT	-	-	TRBV28	TRBJ1-5
CASSPRGDSGNTIYF	TGCGCCAGCAGCCCCCGGGGAGACTCTGGAAACACCATATATTTT	-	-	TRBV5-1	TRBJ1-3
CASSQGTGFYQPQHF	TGTGCCAGCAGTCAGGGGACAGGGTTCTATCAGCCCCAGCATTTT	-	TRBD1	TRBV6-5	TRBJ1-5
CATGRGPLHF	TGTGCCACCGGTCGCGGTCCCCTCCACTTT	-	-	TRBV6-5	TRBJ1-6
CASSLYPVDRGRDEQFF	TGCGCCAGCAGCTTGTATCCGGTGGACAGGGGGCGCGATGAGCAGTTCTTC	-	TRBD1	TRBV5-1	TRBJ2-1
CASSGSAGQGVSNYGYTF	TGTGCCAGCAGCGGGTCGGCGGGACAGGGCGTTTCTAACTATGGCTACACCTTC	-	TRBD1	TRBV27	TRBJ1-2
CASSEFGGLNPVYAYF	TGCGCCAGCAGTGAGTTTGGGGGACTAAACCCAGTCTACGCGTACTTC	few	TRBD2	TRBV10-1	TRBJ2-7
CASSPRPGLAGSGANVLTF	TGTGCCAGCAGTCCCCGGCCGGGACTAGCGGGCTCTGGGGCCAACGTCCTGACTTTC	-	TRBD2	TRBV28	TRBJ2-6
CASSYDREFQGSYNSPLHF	TGTGCCAGCAGCTACGACCGGGAATTCCAAGGATCCTATAATTCACCCCTCCACTTT	-	-	TRBV3-1/TRBV3-2	TRBJ1-6
CASSLRTGQAFF	TGTGCCAGCAGCCTTAGGACAGGGCAAGCTTTCTTT	-	TRBD1	TRBV7-2	TRBJ1-1
CASSLVVFPGVWGNTEAFF	TGTGCCAGCAGCTTAGTGGTCTTCCCAGGGGTCTGGGGGAACACTGAAGCTTTCTTT	-	-	TRBV11-2	TRBJ1-1
CSAGPGGATYEQYF	TGCAGCGCCGGCCCAGGGGGAGCTACCTACGAGCAGTACTTC	many	TRBD1	TRBV29-1	TRBJ2-7
CASSGTGTPGEQFF	TGCGCCAGCAGCGGAACGGGGACTCCCGGTGAGCAGTTCTTC	once	-	TRBV5-1	TRBJ2-1
CASSIPSPTGAGANVLTF	TGTGCCAGTAGTATCCCCTCCCCTACAGGGGCTGGGGCCAACGTCCTGACTTTC	-	TRBD1	TRBV19	TRBJ2-6
CASSWTGGLDSPLHF	TGTGCCAGCAGTTGGACAGGGGGCCTTGATTCACCCCTCCACTTT	-	TRBD1	TRBV6-5	TRBJ1-6
CASSPRGSGRGAYNEQFF	TGCGCCAGCAGCCCGAGGGGTAGCGGGAGGGGGGCCTACAATGAGCAGTTCTTC	-	TRBD2	TRBV5-1	TRBJ2-1
CASSSSGLAGVDTQYF	TGTGCCAGCAGTTCCTCGGGACTAGCGGGAGTGGATACGCAGTATTTT	-	TRBD2	TRBV6-9	TRBJ2-3
CASSATGDRGTEAFF	TGTGCCAGCAGTGCCACCGGGGACAGGGGTACTGAAGCTTTCTTT	once	TRBD1	TRBV2	TRBJ1-1
CASSMDGHSLYSYNSPLHF	TGTGCCAGTAGTATGGATGGACACTCCCTCTACTCCTATAATTCACCCCTCCACTTT	-	-	TRBV19	TRBJ1-6
CAISQTGDEQYF	TGTGCCATCAGTCAGACAGGGGACGAGCAGTACTTC	-	TRBD1	TRBV10-3	TRBJ2-7
CASRETGINQPQHF	TGTGCCAGCAGGGAAACAGGTATCAATCAGCCCCAGCATTTT	few	-	TRBV2	TRBJ1-5
CAWSGKTSGTYNEQFF	TGTGCCTGGAGTGGGAAGACTAGCGGGACTTACAATGAGCAGTTCTTC	-	TRBD2	TRBV30	TRBJ2-1
CASSPGLAFEQFF	TGTGCCAGCAGCCCTGGACTAGCGTTTGAGCAGTTCTTC	-	TRBD2	TRBV7-3	TRBJ2-1
CASSPLRGVDYGYTF	TGTGCCAGCTCACCACTCAGGGGAGTAGACTATGGCTACACCTTC	-	-	TRBV18	TRBJ1-2
CASSLAGTDYEQYF	TGTGCCAGCAGCTTAGCCGGGACAGACTACGAGCAGTACTTC	-	TRBD1	TRBV11-2	TRBJ2-7
CASSYSQGNTEAFF	TGTGCCAGCAGTTACTCTCAGGGGAACACTGAAGCTTTCTTT	few	-	TRBV6-5	TRBJ1-1
CASSIRRAQFF	TGCGCCAGCAGCATTCGGAGGGCGCAGTTCTTC	few	-	TRBV4-1	TRBJ2-1
CASSIAARISNEKLFF	TGTGCCAGTAGTATCGCGGCCCGGATTTCAAACGAAAAACTGTTTTTT	-	-	TRBV19	TRBJ1-4
CASSYTSPGELFF	TGTGCCAGCAGCTATACCTCCCCCGGGGAGCTGTTTTTT	-	-	TRBV6-5	TRBJ2-2
CASDVGGVSNQPQHF	TGTGCCAGCGATGTAGGGGGAGTTAGCAATCAGCCCCAGCATTTT	-	-	TRBV28	TRBJ1-5
CASSQDRHGGSTHQPQHF	TGTGCCAGCAGCCAAGATAGGCATGGAGGGTCTACCCATCAGCCCCAGCATTTT	few	-	TRBV3-1/TRBV3-2	TRBJ1-5
CASSHLTGGSQAKNIQYF	TGTGCCAGCAGCCACCTGACAGGGGGAAGTCAAGCCAAAAACATTCAGTACTTC	-	TRBD1	TRBV28	TRBJ2-4
CAGREGYNEQFF	TGTGCCGGCAGGGAGGGGTACAATGAGCAGTTCTTC	-	TRBD2	TRBV7-2	TRBJ2-1